A single sample gave rise to the 5 T cell receptor beta chains below, sequenced in a study of CD8+ T cells in alopecia areata. Extracted RNA was reverse transcribed into cDNA, the sequencing template. The data were produced by immunoSEQ multiplex PCR, yet TCRdb's version contains in-frame clones alone and is incomplete. The sample records approximately 89,000 clones, nearly 45% being singletons. Sequencing was carried out using CD4+ T cells sorted from blood. All receptors derive from a human donor with alopecia areata.

This clone occurred a few times. This chain uses TRBV5-8 with TRBJ2-1; perhaps TRBD2 as D (6 bases). Trimming took off 5 bases at V and 4 bases at J, with 19 bases between the two ends. Germline V gene sequence: CDR1 SGHTS, CDR2 YDEGEE. The CDR3 spans 16 residues. CDR3 amino acids: CASSFWGGRIYNEQFF. In DNA form, the CDR3 reads TGTGCCAGCAGTTTCTGGGGAGGCCGGATTTACAATGAGCAGTTCTTC. Complete variable domain (other parts from reference TRBV5-8 and TRBJ2-1): EAGVTQSPTHLIKTRGQQATLRCSPISGHTSVYWYQQALGLGLQFLLWYDEGEERNRGNFPPRFSGRQFPNYSSELNVNALELEDSALYLCASSFWGGRIYNEQFFGPGTRLTVL.

The V gene is TRBV29-1, the J gene TRBJ2-3, with D maybe TRBD1 (5 bases). This CDR3 contains 13 residues. V lost 3 bases and J 3 bases, leaving 10 bases between the germline ends. Germline V gene data show CDR1 as SQVTM and CDR2 as ANQGSEA. CDR3 bases: TGCAGCGTTGAGACAGTAAGGACAGATACGCAGTATTTT. This encodes CSVETVRTDTQYF.

The CDR3 DNA is TGTGCCAGCAGCCCCGGGACAGGGGGGACCGGGGAGCTGTTTTTT. Translated, it gives CASSPGTGGTGELFF. V usage is TRBV6-5 and J usage is TRBJ2-2; TRBD1 aligns across 11 bases. Trimming at V came to 6 bases and at J to 5 bases, leaving 5 bases not matched to a gene. Germline CDR1 and CDR2: MNHEY and SVGAGI. This CDR3 contains 15 residues.

V is TRBV29-1 and J is TRBJ2-7; 10 bases agree with TRBD1. V trimming: 3 bases; J trimming: 2 bases; junction bases outside the gene matches: 4. This CDR3 comprises 14 residues. Germline V CDR1 and CDR2: SQVTM, ANQGSEA. CDR3 nucleotide sequence: TGCAGCGTTGAGCCCGGGACAGGGGCCTACGAGCAGTACTTC. Translating it yields CSVEPGTGAYEQYF.

This clone has just a few counts. This chain connects TRBV7-3 to TRBJ2-3; no clear D gene. The CDR3 loop spans 14 amino acids. V lost 7 bases and J lost 0, with 11 bases in between. In germline, CDR1 is SGHTA, CDR2 FQGTGA. The CDR3 region has the DNA TGTGCCAGCATGGTCGGCCCTAGCACAGATACGCAGTATTTT. Encoded protein: CASMVGPSTDTQYF.